Listed here are 22 T cell receptor beta chains from one sample, sequenced in a study of regulatory and conventional T cells in RAG deficiency. The method was immunoSEQ multiplex PCR; TCRdb's version includes in-frame clones alone and lacks a portion of them. The sample has 20,000 to 25,000 clones, approximately 95% seen once. Conventional CD4+ T cells were sorted from blood as CD25-low CD127-high cells. This sample also appeared in a second study, on regulatory T cells. That source reports: Amplification used 52 TRBV primers and 13 TRBJ primers.

Sequencing was done on a sample of CD25- CD4+ T cells sorted from blood. The receptor set was obtained from a human donor in good health.

This clone appeared a single time. V usage is TRBV4-2 and J usage is TRBJ2-5; 12 bases fit TRBD1. The CDR3 length is 17 residues. The junction had 9 bases not matched to a gene; V was cut back by 3 bases and J by 4 bases. Germline lookup yields CDR1 LGHNA and CDR2 YNFKEQ. CDR3 coding DNA: TGTGCCAGCAGCCAGCCACCGGGACAGGGGGCGTTAGAGACCCAGTACTTC. It specifies CASSQPPGQGALETQYF.

This clone has a single count. J is TRBJ2-2 and V is TRBV5-4, with D perhaps TRBD1 (5 bases). Germline V gene data show CDR1 as SGHNT and CDR2 as YYREEE (reference sequence). This CDR3 has 14 amino acids. V lost 0 bases and J lost 4, with 7 bases in between. CDR3 sequence (DNA): TGTGCCAGCAGCTTGGAGGGGTCCACCGGGGAGCTGTTTTTT. Translated: CASSLEGSTGELFF.

The V gene is TRBV4-1, the J gene TRBJ2-2; 7 bases are a match to TRBD2. The germline V gene encodes CDR1 MGHRA and CDR2 YSYEKL. There are 15 residues in the CDR3. With 3 bases clipped from V and 6 bases from J, the junction kept 7 bases outside the gene matches. The CDR3 DNA reads TGCGCCAGCAGCCAGTGGGGACTATCCGCCGGGGAGCTGTTTTTT. This encodes CASSQWGLSAGELFF.

This sequence joins TRBV5-5 and TRBJ1-5; 7 bases match TRBD1. The V gene's germline CDR1 is SGHKS and CDR2 YYEKEE (reference sequence). CDR3 length: 16 residues. Trimming removed 3 bases from V and 2 bases from J; junction bases left unmatched: 8. CDR3: CASSCTQGKCNQPQHF. The CDR3 DNA reads as TGTGCCAGCAGCTGCACACAGGGGAAGTGCAATCAGCCCCAGCATTTT.

The chain employs TRBV15 and TRBJ2-7; D gene unclear. The CDR3 runs to 13 residues. Trimming stripped 0 bases from V and 2 bases from J, with 5 bases between. CDR1 is LNHNV, CDR2 YYDKDF, per germline (reference sequence). Written as DNA, the CDR3 is TGTGCCACCAGCAGAGATCACACCTACGAGCAGTACTTC. It is translated as CATSRDHTYEQYF.

Of note for this clone: One end of the junction is discordant with germline, which a read error may explain. Other DNA sequences of this sample code for an identical CDR3. The chain couples TRBV11-3 to TRBJ1-6; D is perhaps TRBD1 (5 bases). The CDR3 loop spans 19 amino acids. Germline CDR1 reads SGHNT; CDR2 reads YENEEA. The CDR3 loop is CASSSSVEVGVGQNSPLHF. The CDR3 DNA follows: TGTGCCAGCAGCTCCAGCGTTGAGGTAGGGGTTGGTCAGAATTCCCCCCTCCACTTT.

This clone was detected only once. The chain links TRBV5-1 to TRBJ2-5; TRBD2 matches 9 bases. There are 14 residues in the CDR3. The germline gives CDR1 SGHRS, CDR2 YFSETQ. The V gene end was trimmed by 7 bases and the J gene end by 1 base; junction bases not matched to a gene: 5. The CDR3 loop is CASSSGEIQETQYF. CDR3 DNA: TGCGCCAGCTCTAGCGGGGAGATCCAAGAGACCCAGTACTTC.

V is TRBV30 and J is TRBJ2-1, with TRBD1 as a possible D gene (6 bases). Germline CDR1 is GTSNPN and CDR2 is SVGIG (reference sequence). CDR3 length: 17 amino acids. Trimming shortened V by 0 bases and J by 0 bases, and 15 bases separated the two germline ends. The DNA for the CDR3 is TGTGCCTGGAGTGTACTTGTACAGGGAACCTCCTACAATGAGCAGTTCTTC. This translates into CAWSVLVQGTSYNEQFF.

V usage is TRBV7-9 and J usage is TRBJ1-2; D call uncertain. Germline V lookup: CDR1 SEHNR, CDR2 FQNEAQ (reference sequence). The CDR3 loop spans 14 amino acids. V was shortened by 4 bases and J by 0 bases, with 9 bases between the two germline ends. The CDR3 reads CASSSQKTNYGYTF. The CDR3 DNA is TGTGCCAGCAGCTCTCAGAAAACTAACTATGGCTACACCTTC. The full variable domain, in which reference TRBV7-9 and TRBJ1-2 provide the parts outside the CDR3, is DTGVSQNPRHKITKRGQNVTFRCDPISEHNRLYWYRQTLGQGPEFLTYFQNEAQLEKSRLLSDRFSAERPKGSFSTLEIQRTEQGDSAMYLCASSSQKTNYGYTFGSGTRLTVV.

The chain links TRBV5-1 to TRBJ1-4, with unresolved D. Trimming pared 4 bases from V and 0 bases from J, leaving 7 bases between. The CDR3 has 14 residues. In germline, CDR1 is SGHRS, CDR2 YFSETQ. In nucleotides, the CDR3 is TGCGCCAGCAGCCGGTTCTCAACTAATGAAAAACTGTTTTTT. Amino acid sequence: CASSRFSTNEKLFF.

This clone has just one count. V is TRBV5-1 and J is TRBJ1-1; TRBD1 matches at 7 bases. Germline assignment: CDR1 SGHRS and CDR2 YFSETQ. The CDR3 is made up of 14 amino acids. Germline trimming cut 4 bases from V and 3 bases from J; bases unmatched to any gene: 6. The CDR3 coding sequence is TGCGCCAGCAGCCAAAGGGGGCCGGACACTGAAGCTTTCTTT. Its protein is CASSQRGPDTEAFF.

As regards this clone: Germline and junction disagree at one end, which may indicate a read error. The sample carries other DNA sequences with the same CDR3. V usage is TRBV4-1 and J usage is TRBJ1-6; 7 nucleotides align to TRBD1. The CDR3 is 18 amino acids. Germline loops: CDR1 MGHRA, CDR2 YSYEKL. In DNA, the CDR3 is TGCGCCAGCAGCCAAGAAAGTAAAATGACAGGGAATAATTCCCCCCTCCACTTT. It specifies CASSQESKMTGNNSPLHF.

The rearrangement uses TRBV27 and TRBJ1-1; D call uncertain. CDR3 length: 13 residues. Trimming left V 4 bases short and J 1 base short, with 7 bases between. CDR1 and CDR2 from the germline V gene are MNHEY and SMNVEV (reference sequence). CDR3 residues: CASSSQANTEAFF. In nucleotides, the CDR3 is TGTGCCAGCAGTTCCCAGGCGAACACTGAAGCTTTCTTT.

The CDR3 loop is CASSPSTGHSGNTIYF. The CDR3 DNA reads TGTGCCAGCAGCCCCTCGACAGGGCACTCTGGAAACACCATATATTTT. J is TRBJ1-3 and V is TRBV7-3, with 7 bases matching TRBD1. V lost 5 bases and J lost 0; bases outside the gene matches: 7. The CDR3 is 16 residues long. CDR1 and CDR2 (germline): SGHTA, FQGTGA.

This chain joins TRBV9 and TRBJ1-4; 8 nucleotides agree with TRBD1. In germline, CDR1 is SGDLS, CDR2 YYNGEE. CDR3 size: 15 residues. Germline trimming cut 3 bases from V and 8 bases from J; bases unmatched to any gene: 9. In nucleotides, the CDR3 is TGTGCCAGCAGCGCTACCGGGACAGGTTTGGAAAAACTGTTTTTT. It encodes CASSATGTGLEKLFF.

This sequence joins TRBV19 and TRBJ1-5; D not resolved. Between the trimmed V and J ends, which lost 2 bases and 5 bases, there was a span of 4 bases. The CDR3 contains 12 residues. CDR1 LNHDA and CDR2 SQIVND come from the germline V gene (reference sequence). CDR3 sequence (DNA): TGTGCCAGTAGTATACGGTATCAGCCCCAGCATTTT. This codes for CASSIRYQPQHF.

J is TRBJ1-6 and V is TRBV6-1, with D possibly matching TRBD1 (5 bases). This CDR3 is 15 amino acids long. The germline CDR1 and CDR2 sequences are MNHNS and SASEGT. Trimming took off 1 base at V and 9 bases at J, with 13 bases between the two ends. This CDR3 is CASSEVTPGGSPLHF. In nucleotides, the CDR3 is TGTGCCAGCAGTGAAGTTACTCCCGGGGGTTCACCCCTCCACTTT.

The V gene is TRBV30, the J gene TRBJ1-4; no firm D call. V lost 0 bases and J lost 2, with 7 bases in between. The CDR3 contains 14 residues. CDR1 is GTSNPN and CDR2 is SVGIG in the germline V gene (reference sequence). CDR3 amino acids: CAWSVGGTNEKLFF. For the CDR3, the DNA is TGTGCCTGGAGTGTAGGAGGGACTAATGAAAAACTGTTTTTT.

This sequence joins TRBV5-4 and TRBJ2-1, with D tentatively TRBD2 (7 bases). Trimming left V 4 bases short and J 5 bases short, with 16 bases between. Germline V CDR1 and CDR2: SGHNT, YYREEE (reference sequence). There are 15 residues in the CDR3. CDR3 amino acids: CASSEFGGLNNEQFF. In DNA form, the CDR3 reads TGTGCCAGCAGCGAATTCGGGGGGCTAAACAATGAGCAGTTCTTC.

This clone was picked up one time. CDR3 DNA: TGTGCCAGTAGTGTTGGGACTACTGGCTATGGCTACACCTTC. Encoded protein: CASSVGTTGYGYTF. The chain is built from TRBV19 and TRBJ1-2, with D perhaps matching TRBD1 (5 bases). Germline V CDR1 and CDR2: LNHDA, SQIVND (reference sequence). This CDR3 has 14 amino acids. V was cut by 5 bases and J by 4 bases, with 14 bases left in between. The full variable domain, rest sourced from reference TRBV19 and TRBJ1-2, is DGGITQSPKYLFRKEGQNVTLSCEQNLNHDAMYWYRQDPGQGLRLIYYSQIVNDFQKGDIAEGYSVSREKKESFPLTVTSAQKNPTAFYLCASSVGTTGYGYTFGSGTRLTVV.

The V gene is TRBV19, the J gene TRBJ2-6, with 7 bases that match TRBD1. The CDR3 runs 18 residues. The trim removed 5 bases at V and 2 bases at J, leaving 12 bases unmatched. Germline V gene lookup returns CDR1 LNHDA and CDR2 SQIVND (reference sequence). The CDR3 loop reads CASSPRDRIVTGANVLTF. The CDR3 DNA reads as TGTGCCAGTAGTCCCCGGGACAGAATTGTGACTGGGGCCAACGTCCTGACTTTC.

The gene calls are TRBV27 and TRBJ2-2; weak D call: TRBD1 (6 bases). Per germline, CDR1 MNHEY and CDR2 SMNVEV (reference sequence). The CDR3 is 15 residues long. V lost 5 bases and J lost 7, with 17 bases in between. CDR3 protein: CASSASGTSNGELFF. The CDR3 DNA follows: TGTGCCAGCAGTGCATCCGGGACATCCAACGGGGAGCTGTTTTTT.